This note documents a single TCR beta chain sequence. Its target is unknown. This may be a read error, as it is one base from a much larger clone. TCRdb re-called the reads with MiXCR, one entry per CDR3 protein. Seen here are just under 65,000 distinct CDR3 sequences, roughly 49% observed once, and the top ten hold approximately 2.3%. The sample is drawn from a study of type 1 regulatory T cells. Trimming cost V 10 bases and J 3 bases; bases outside gene matches: 11. This CDR3 is built from 14 residues. What was sequenced was cultured non-Tr1 T cells, either the whole culture or a sorted T cell fraction (not recorded which). The chain carries TRBV12-3 or TRBV12-4 and TRBJ1-2; 7 nucleotides match TRBD1. The clonotype originates from a human donor in good health. The CDR3 loop reads CATRGAGAYYGYTF. DNA for the CDR3: TGTGCCACCAGGGGGGCAGGGGCGTACTATGGCTACACCTTC.